The rows below give T cell receptor beta chains drawn from one sample of a study of T cell changes during pregnancy in multiple sclerosis. Libraries were prepared by immunoSEQ multiplex PCR; TCRdb keeps only in-frame clonotypes and omits some of them. This sample has over 35,000 clones, with 90% found just once. The sequences come from CD4+ T cells from peripheral blood mononuclear cells, collected in the second trimester of pregnancy. These TCRs come from a female donor with multiple sclerosis, enrolled in a pregnancy study. Both conserved end residues are trimmed from each CDR3. The order of the fields is clone size, CDR3 length, J gene, V gene, CDR3 protein. Size is stated for part of the rows, as once, few or many counts, or as a class when the clone is expanded.

once 12 TRBJ2-7 TRBV19 ASSGLAGSYEQY
once 14 TRBJ2-1 TRBV7-6 ASSSRTGRDYNEQF
NA 13 TRBJ2-2 TRBV18 ASSPGTGSTGELF
once 14 TRBJ1-3 TRBV18 ASSPIRGASGNTIY
NA 13 TRBJ1-5 TRBV5-8 ASSSKQGVGQPQH
NA 14 TRBJ2-1 TRBV7-8 ASSWRGTGTYNEQF
NA 12 TRBJ2-5 TRBV7-2 ASSLSGYQETQY
NA 14 TRBJ2-1 TRBV5-1 ASSSYRGTSIHEQF
NA 12 TRBJ1-1 TRBV11-2 ASSSFQGGTEAF
NA 13 TRBJ2-3 TRBV18 ASSRTSGVTDTQY
NA 10 TRBJ2-4 TRBV28 ASGQGLGIQY
once 13 TRBJ2-3 TRBV6-5 ASSYQGARADTQY
NA 11 TRBJ2-5 TRBV27 ASGWRSPETQY